Shown below are 16 T cell receptor beta chains from a single sample sequenced in a study of T cells of healthy individuals. One entry per CDR3 protein results from TCRdb running MiXCR on the 5' RACE reads. The data show tens of thousands of distinct CDR3 sequences, under 15% seen once. Every receptor here comes from a human donor in good health.

As for this clonotype: A much larger clone differs from this one at a single base, so this may be a read error. The rearrangement links TRBV7-2 to TRBJ2-5; 7 bases align to TRBD1. The CDR3 runs 14 residues. V gave up 5 bases and J gave up 4 bases; unmatched junction bases: 7. Per germline, CDR1 SGHTA and CDR2 FQGNSA. CDR3: CASSPTGIRETQYF. DNA of the CDR3: TGTGCCAGCAGCCCGACAGGGATCCGAGAGACCCAGTACTTC.

The chain joins TRBV27 to TRBJ1-1; tentative D call: TRBD1 (6 bases). The CDR3 spans 15 residues. Trimming pared 4 bases from V and 0 bases from J, leaving 12 bases between. Germline CDR1 reads MNHEY; CDR2 reads SMNVEV (reference sequence). CDR3 bases: TGTGCCAGCAGTTCCCACAGGGACCTGAACACTGAAGCTTTCTTT. Protein: CASSSHRDLNTEAFF.

V is TRBV2 and J is TRBJ1-5, with D perhaps TRBD1 (6 bases). This CDR3 contains 16 residues. Trimming shortened V by 3 bases and J by 3 bases, and 15 bases separated the two germline ends. The germline V gene encodes CDR1 SNHLY and CDR2 FYNNEI. DNA for the CDR3: TGTGCCAGCAGTGAGGGTAAAGGGGGACTCAATCAGCCCCAGCATTTT. It codes for CASSEGKGGLNQPQHF.

There are many counts of this clonotype. V usage is TRBV6-2 or TRBV6-3 and J usage is TRBJ2-7; possible D gene TRBD2, 5 bases. There are 12 residues in the CDR3. CDR1 is MNHEY, CDR2 SVGEGT, per germline. The CDR3 bases are TGTGCGACGGGGAGAGGGCCCTACGAGCAGTACTTC. It yields the protein CATGRGPYEQYF.

V gene TRBV24-1 combines with J gene TRBJ2-7, with D hard to call. Trimming stripped 7 bases from V and 2 bases from J, with 20 bases between. CDR1 is KGHDR and CDR2 is SFDVKD in the germline V gene. The CDR3 is 16 residues long. CDR3 sequence reads: CATRIRGRCSPYEQYF. The CDR3 region has the DNA TGTGCCACCAGGATTCGCGGCCGCTGCTCTCCCTACGAGCAGTACTTC.

Many counts were recorded for this clonotype. This chain uses TRBV29-1 with TRBJ2-1, with TRBD1 as a possible D gene (6 bases). V dropped 6 bases and J dropped 9 bases, with 18 bases sitting between them. The CDR3 is 13 amino acids. Germline CDR1 reads SQVTM; CDR2 reads ANQGSEA. The CDR3, as DNA: TGCAGCGTAGACTCAGAGGGGGTGGGTGAGCAGTTCTTC. Translating it yields CSVDSEGVGEQFF.

This chain connects TRBV6-2 or TRBV6-3 to TRBJ2-7; 13 bases are a match to TRBD2. CDR3 length equals 14 residues. Germline V CDR1 and CDR2: MNHEY, SVGEGT. The V gene end was trimmed by 6 bases and the J gene end by 5 bases; junction bases not matched to a gene: 4. CDR3 bases: TGTGCCAGCAGGCGGACTAGCGGGAGCCACGAGCAGTACTTC. Its translation is CASRRTSGSHEQYF.

This chain links TRBV29-1 with TRBJ2-7, with TRBD1 matching 9 bases. The J segment lost 4 bases and the V segment lost 7 bases, leaving 5 bases of the junction unmatched. Germline loops: CDR1 SQVTM, CDR2 ANQGSEA. The CDR3 has 12 residues. This CDR3 reads CSANRGPYEQYF. The CDR3, as DNA: TGCAGCGCAAACAGGGGGCCTTACGAGCAGTACTTC.

The chain combines TRBV24-1 with TRBJ2-1, with a weak D call TRBD2 (5 bases). Trimming took 4 bases from V and 8 from J, leaving 17 bases between them. This CDR3 comprises 15 residues. Per germline, CDR1 KGHDR and CDR2 SFDVKD. The CDR3 DNA reads TGTGCCACCAGTGACCAACCACTAGGTGTCGATGAGCAGTTCTTC. This gives the protein CATSDQPLGVDEQFF.

This clonotype has more than one count but fewer than ten. This chain links TRBV6-2 or TRBV6-3 with TRBJ2-7, with D uncertain. This CDR3 region has 11 residues. V shed 6 bases and J shed 7 bases, with 10 bases lying between them. Germline V gives CDR1 MNHEY, CDR2 SVGEGT. The CDR3 here is CASSTPGEQYF. The CDR3, as DNA: TGTGCCAGCAGCACCCCCGGTGAGCAGTACTTC.

The table lists this clonotype with a few counts. The gene calls are TRBV11-3 and TRBJ2-7; TRBD2 aligns across 11 bases. CDR1 is SGHNT, CDR2 YENEEA, per germline. Trimming cost V 1 base and J 2 bases; bases outside gene matches: 4. This CDR3 spans 16 amino acids. CDR3 loop: CASSLVRTSGPYEQYF. The CDR3 DNA reads TGTGCCAGCAGCTTAGTCCGGACTAGCGGGCCCTACGAGCAGTACTTC.

This clonotype was counted between two and nine times. The gene calls are TRBV2 and TRBJ2-5; 10 nucleotides line up with TRBD2. Trimming cost V 4 bases and J 5 bases; bases outside gene matches: 16. The V gene's germline CDR1 is SNHLY and CDR2 FYNNEI. The CDR3 consists of 18 residues. Here the CDR3 DNA reads TGTGCCAGCAGTGGAGTTAATAGCGGGGGGCGCCTGGGGGAGACCCAGTACTTC. Translation gives CASSGVNSGGRLGETQYF. Drawing the rest from reference TRBV2 and TRBJ2-5, the complete variable domain is EPEVTQTPSHQVTQMGQEVILRCVPISNHLYFYWYRQILGQKVEFLVSFYNNEISEKSEIFDDQFSVERPDGSNFTLKIRSTKLEDSAMYFCASSGVNSGGRLGETQYFGPGTRLLVL.

This clonotype was detected many times. V is TRBV29-1 and J is TRBJ1-2, with TRBD1 as a possible D gene (6 bases). This CDR3 is built from 13 residues. Germline CDR1 is SQVTM and CDR2 is ANQGSEA. V was trimmed by 3 bases and J by 5 bases, leaving 13 bases between them. CDR3: CSVDLEGVYGYTF. CDR3 in DNA: TGCAGCGTTGATCTCGAGGGGGTGTATGGCTACACCTTC. The full variable domain, with the rest looked up from reference TRBV29-1 and TRBJ1-2, is SAVISQKPSRDICQRGTSLTIQCQVDSQVTMMFWYRQQPGQSLTLIATANQGSEATYESGFVIDKFPISRPNLTFSTLTVSNMSPEDSSIYLCSVDLEGVYGYTFGSGTRLTVV.

This clonotype was seen more than once but under ten times. In DNA form, the CDR3 reads TGTGCCAGCAGCATCACTAGCGGGGGGTACAACAATGAGCAGTTCTTC. This gives the protein CASSITSGGYNNEQFF. V gene TRBV7-2 combines with J gene TRBJ2-1, with 12 bases identical to TRBD2. The ends lost 5 bases at V and 5 bases at J; junction bases unmatched: 7. Per germline, CDR1 SGHTA and CDR2 FQGNSA. The length of the CDR3 is 16 residues.

The rearrangement uses TRBV28 and TRBJ2-3; maybe TRBD1 (6 bases). Germline lookup yields CDR1 MDHEN and CDR2 SYDVKM. V was shortened by 6 bases and J by 5 bases, with 15 bases between the two germline ends. This CDR3 comprises 14 residues. CDR3 loop: CASRNSGDVDTQYF. The CDR3 DNA is TGTGCCAGCAGGAACTCAGGGGATGTAGATACGCAGTATTTT.

The V and J genes are TRBV5-1 and TRBJ2-3; D unclear. Trimming took off 0 bases at V and 2 bases at J, with 10 bases between the two ends. The CDR3 has 15 residues. CDR1 SGHRS and CDR2 YFSETQ come from the germline V gene. The CDR3 coding sequence is TGCGCCAGCAGCTTGGCCACACAGATCACAGATACGCAGTATTTT. This translates into CASSLATQITDTQYF.